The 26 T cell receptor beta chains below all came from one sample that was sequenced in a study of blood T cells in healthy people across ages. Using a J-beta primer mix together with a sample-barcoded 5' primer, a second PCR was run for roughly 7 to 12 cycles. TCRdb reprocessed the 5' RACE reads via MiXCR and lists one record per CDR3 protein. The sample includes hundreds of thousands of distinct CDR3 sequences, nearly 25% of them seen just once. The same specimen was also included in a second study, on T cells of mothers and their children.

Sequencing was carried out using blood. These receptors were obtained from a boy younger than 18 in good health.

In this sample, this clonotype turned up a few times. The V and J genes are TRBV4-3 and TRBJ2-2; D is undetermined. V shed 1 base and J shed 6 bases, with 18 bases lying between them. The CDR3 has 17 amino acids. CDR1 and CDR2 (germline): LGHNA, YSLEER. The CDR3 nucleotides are TGCGCCAGCAGCCAAGGCGAGAGCCTCTTTGCGGCCGGGGAGCTGTTTTTT. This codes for CASSQGESLFAAGELFF.

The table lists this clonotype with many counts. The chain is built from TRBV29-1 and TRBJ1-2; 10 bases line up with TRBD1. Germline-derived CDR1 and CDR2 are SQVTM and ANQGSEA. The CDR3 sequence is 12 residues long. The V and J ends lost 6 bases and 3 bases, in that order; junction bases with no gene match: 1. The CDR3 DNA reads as TGCAGCGTAGGACAGGGGGACTATGGCTACACCTTC. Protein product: CSVGQGDYGYTF.

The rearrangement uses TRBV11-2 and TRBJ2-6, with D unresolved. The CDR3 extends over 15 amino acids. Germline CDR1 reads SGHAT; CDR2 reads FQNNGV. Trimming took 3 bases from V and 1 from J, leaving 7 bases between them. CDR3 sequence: CASSFRRSGANVLTF. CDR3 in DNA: TGTGCCAGCAGCTTCCGCAGGTCTGGGGCCAACGTCCTGACTTTC.

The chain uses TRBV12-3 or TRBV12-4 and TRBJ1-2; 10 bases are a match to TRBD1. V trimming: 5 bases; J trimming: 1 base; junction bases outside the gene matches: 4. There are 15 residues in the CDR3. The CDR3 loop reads CASSPDRGHNYGYTF. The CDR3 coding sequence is TGTGCCAGCAGTCCTGACAGGGGGCATAACTATGGCTACACCTTC.

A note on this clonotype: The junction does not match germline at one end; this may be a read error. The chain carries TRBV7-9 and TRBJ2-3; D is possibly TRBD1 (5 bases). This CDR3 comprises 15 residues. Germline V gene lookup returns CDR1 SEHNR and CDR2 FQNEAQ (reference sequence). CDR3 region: CAGSLGHRFEDTQYF. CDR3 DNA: TGTGCCGGCAGCTTAGGACACAGGTTCGAAGATACGCAGTATTTT.

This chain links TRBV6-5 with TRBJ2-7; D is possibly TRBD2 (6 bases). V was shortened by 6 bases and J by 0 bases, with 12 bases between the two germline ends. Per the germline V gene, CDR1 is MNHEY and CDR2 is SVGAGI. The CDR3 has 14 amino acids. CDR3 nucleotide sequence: TGTGCCAGCAGAAGAGGACTACTCTCCTACGAGCAGTACTTC. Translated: CASRRGLLSYEQYF.

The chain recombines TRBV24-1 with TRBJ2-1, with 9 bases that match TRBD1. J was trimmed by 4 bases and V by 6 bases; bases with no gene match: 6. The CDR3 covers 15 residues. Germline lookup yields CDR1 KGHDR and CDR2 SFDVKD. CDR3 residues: CATSPGTGIYNEQFF. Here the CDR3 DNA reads TGTGCCACCAGTCCCGGGACAGGGATTTACAATGAGCAGTTCTTC.

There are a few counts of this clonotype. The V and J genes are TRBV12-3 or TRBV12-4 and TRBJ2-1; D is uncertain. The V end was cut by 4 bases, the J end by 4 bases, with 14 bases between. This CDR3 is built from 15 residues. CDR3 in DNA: TGTGCCAGCAGTTCCACCGGGCCAACGTACAATGAGCAGTTCTTC. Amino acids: CASSSTGPTYNEQFF.

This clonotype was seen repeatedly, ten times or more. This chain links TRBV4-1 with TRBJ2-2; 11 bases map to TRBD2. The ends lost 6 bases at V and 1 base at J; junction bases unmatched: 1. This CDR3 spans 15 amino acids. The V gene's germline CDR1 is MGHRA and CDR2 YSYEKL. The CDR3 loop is CASSTSGRNTGELFF. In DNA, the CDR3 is TGCGCCAGCAGTACTAGCGGGAGGAACACCGGGGAGCTGTTTTTT.

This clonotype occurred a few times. This CDR3 reads CATSRGAQGNEQFF. Here the CDR3 DNA reads TGTGCCACCAGTCGGGGGGCCCAGGGCAATGAGCAGTTCTTC. The chain is built from TRBV15 and TRBJ2-1, with TRBD2 as a possible D gene (7 bases). The CDR3 consists of 14 residues. Trimming took 6 bases from V and 6 from J, leaving 15 bases between them. Germline CDR1 and CDR2: LNHNV and YYDKDF (reference sequence). The full variable domain, rest sourced from reference TRBV15 and TRBJ2-1, is DAMVIQNPRYQVTQFGKPVTLSCSQTLNHNVMYWYQQKSSQAPKLLFHYYDKDFNNEADTPDNFQSRRPNTSFCFLDIRSPGLGDTAMYLCATSRGAQGNEQFFGPGTRLTVL.

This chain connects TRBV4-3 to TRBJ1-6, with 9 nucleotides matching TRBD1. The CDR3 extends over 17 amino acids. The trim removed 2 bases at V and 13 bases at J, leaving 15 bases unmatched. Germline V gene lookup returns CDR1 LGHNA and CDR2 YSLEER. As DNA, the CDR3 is TGCGCCAGCAGCCAACACGGAGGACAGGGGCCTTCTGGGCCCCTCCACTTT. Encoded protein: CASSQHGGQGPSGPLHF.

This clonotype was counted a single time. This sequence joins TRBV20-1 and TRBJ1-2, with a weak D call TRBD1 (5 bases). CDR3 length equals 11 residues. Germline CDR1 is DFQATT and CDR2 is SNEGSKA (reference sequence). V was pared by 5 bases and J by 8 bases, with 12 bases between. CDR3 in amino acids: CSAEQGAGYTF. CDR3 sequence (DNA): TGCAGTGCTGAGCAGGGAGCGGGCTACACCTTC.

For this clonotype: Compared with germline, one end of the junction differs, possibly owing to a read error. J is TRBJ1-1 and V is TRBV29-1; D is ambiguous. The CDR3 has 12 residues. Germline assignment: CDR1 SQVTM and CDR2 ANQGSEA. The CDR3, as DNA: TGCAACGTTAAACTTCCTCTCACTGAAGCTTTCTTT. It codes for CNVKLPLTEAFF.

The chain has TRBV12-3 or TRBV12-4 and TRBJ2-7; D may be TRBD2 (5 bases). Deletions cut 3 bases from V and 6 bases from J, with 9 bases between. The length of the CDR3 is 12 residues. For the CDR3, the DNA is TGTGCCAGCAGTTTTCTGGCGGGCGAGCAGTACTTC. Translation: CASSFLAGEQYF.

The CDR3 sequence: CASSQGGAGNTIYF. CDR3 in DNA: TGCGCCAGCAGCCAAGGAGGGGCTGGAAACACCATATATTTT. The rearrangement uses TRBV4-3 and TRBJ1-3; TRBD1 might be the D (5 bases). The CDR3 runs to 14 residues. Germline V lookup: CDR1 LGHNA, CDR2 YSLEER. The V and J ends lost 1 base and 2 bases respectively, with 6 bases between them.

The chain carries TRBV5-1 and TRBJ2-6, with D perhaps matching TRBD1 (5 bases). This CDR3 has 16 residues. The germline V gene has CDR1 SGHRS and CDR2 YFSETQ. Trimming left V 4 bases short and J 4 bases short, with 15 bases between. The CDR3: CASSATSGSGANVLTF. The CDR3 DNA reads TGCGCCAGCAGCGCGACGTCAGGGTCCGGGGCCAACGTCCTGACTTTC.

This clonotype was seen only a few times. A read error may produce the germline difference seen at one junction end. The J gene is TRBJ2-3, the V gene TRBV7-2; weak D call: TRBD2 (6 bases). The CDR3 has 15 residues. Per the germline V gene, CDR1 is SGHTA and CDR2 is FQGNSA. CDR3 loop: CASSHGRTSTDTQYF. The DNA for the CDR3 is TGTGCCAGCAGCCATGGGAGAACTAGCACAGATACACAGTATTTT.

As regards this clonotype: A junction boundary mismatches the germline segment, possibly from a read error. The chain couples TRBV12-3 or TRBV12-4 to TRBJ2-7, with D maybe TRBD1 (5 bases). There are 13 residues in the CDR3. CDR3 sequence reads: CASSQGVSNEQYF. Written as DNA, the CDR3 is TGTGCCAGCAGTCAAGGGGTCTCCAACGAGCAGTACTTC.

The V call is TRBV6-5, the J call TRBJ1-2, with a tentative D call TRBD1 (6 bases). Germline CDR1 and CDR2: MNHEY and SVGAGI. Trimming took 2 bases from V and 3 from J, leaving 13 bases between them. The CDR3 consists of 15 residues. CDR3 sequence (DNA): TGTGCCAGCAGTTACCTCGAGGACAGCTACTATGGCTACACCTTC. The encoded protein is CASSYLEDSYYGYTF.

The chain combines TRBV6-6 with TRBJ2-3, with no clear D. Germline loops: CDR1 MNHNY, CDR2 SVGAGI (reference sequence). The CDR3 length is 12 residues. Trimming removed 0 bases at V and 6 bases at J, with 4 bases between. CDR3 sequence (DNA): TGTGCCAGCAGTTACTCGGTGGATACGCAGTATTTT. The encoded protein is CASSYSVDTQYF.

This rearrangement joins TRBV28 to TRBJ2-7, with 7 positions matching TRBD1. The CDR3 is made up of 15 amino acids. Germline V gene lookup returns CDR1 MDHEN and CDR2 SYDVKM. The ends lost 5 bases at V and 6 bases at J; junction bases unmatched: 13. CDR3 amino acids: CASSLETGPGREQYF. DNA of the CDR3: TGTGCCAGCAGTCTAGAGACAGGGCCCGGACGCGAGCAGTACTTC. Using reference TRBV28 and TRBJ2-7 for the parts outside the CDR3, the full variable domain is DVKVTQSSRYLVKRTGEKVFLECVQDMDHENMFWYRQDPGLGLRLIYFSYDVKMKEKGDIPEGYSVSREKKERFSLILESASTNQTSMYLCASSLETGPGREQYFGPGTRLTVT.

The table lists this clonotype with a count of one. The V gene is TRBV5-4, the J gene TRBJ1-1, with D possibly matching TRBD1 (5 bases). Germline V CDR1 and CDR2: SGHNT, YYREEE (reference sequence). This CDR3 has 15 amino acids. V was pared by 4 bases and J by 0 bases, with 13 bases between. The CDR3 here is CASSPRGNLNTEAFF. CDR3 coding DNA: TGTGCCAGCAGCCCCCGGGGGAACTTGAACACTGAAGCTTTCTTT.

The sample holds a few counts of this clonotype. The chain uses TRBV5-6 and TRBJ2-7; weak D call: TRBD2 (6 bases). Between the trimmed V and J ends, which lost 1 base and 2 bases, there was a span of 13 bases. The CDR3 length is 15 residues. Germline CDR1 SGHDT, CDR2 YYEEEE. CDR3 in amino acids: CASSLLFGGAYEQYF. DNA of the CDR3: TGTGCCAGCAGCTTGCTTTTCGGGGGTGCCTACGAGCAGTACTTC.

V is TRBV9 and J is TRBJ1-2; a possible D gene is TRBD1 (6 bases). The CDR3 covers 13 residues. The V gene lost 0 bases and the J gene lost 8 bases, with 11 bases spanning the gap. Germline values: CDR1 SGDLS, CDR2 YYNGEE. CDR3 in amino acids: CASSVVGGIGYTF. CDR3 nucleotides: TGTGCCAGCAGCGTAGTCGGGGGCATCGGCTACACCTTC.

CDR3 in DNA: TGCAGTGCTATATTGGACCCCAGGACGTACGAGCAGTACTTC. Encoded protein: CSAILDPRTYEQYF. The genes are TRBV20-1 and TRBJ2-1; D not resolved. The J call may be mistaken, given a closer DNA end match to TRBJ2-7. The germline gives CDR1 DFQATT, CDR2 SNEGSKA (reference sequence). The length of the CDR3 is 14 residues.

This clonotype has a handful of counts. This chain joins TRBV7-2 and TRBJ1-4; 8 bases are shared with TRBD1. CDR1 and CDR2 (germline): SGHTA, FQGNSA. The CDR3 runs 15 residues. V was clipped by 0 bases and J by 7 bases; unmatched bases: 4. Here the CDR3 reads CASSLAPGGPEKLFF. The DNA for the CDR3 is TGTGCCAGCAGCTTAGCGCCAGGGGGCCCTGAAAAACTGTTTTTT.